The clone carrying this T cell receptor beta chain was counted only a few times. This sample stems from a study of blood T cell repertoires in COVID-19. Study-level background: Samples of COVID-19 (acute and convalescent) were obtained from the United States, Italy and Spain. Sources were T cells, B-cell-depleted T cells, or PBMCs; the material itself was cDNA or gDNA.

Authors' data handling: Estimates of nucleated cell counts were drawn from the amplification of reference gene primers. The data were produced by immunoSEQ multiplex PCR, yet TCRdb's version contains in-frame clones alone and is incomplete. V, J and clone size were drawn from that table, and D and trimming were deduced from the DNA. The table has about 150,000 clones, 86% seen once. This CDR3 region has 15 residues. Trimming shortened V by 2 bases and J by 0 bases, and 12 bases separated the two germline ends. In germline, CDR1 is SGHRS, CDR2 YFSETQ. Sequencing used peripheral blood. This clonotype was obtained from a man aged 50-60 years with active or convalescent COVID-19. The chain uses TRBV5-1 and TRBJ2-7; a weak D match, TRBD1 (6 bases). Written as DNA, the CDR3 is TGCGCCAGCAGCTTCGGAGACAGGAACTCCTACGAGCAGTACTTC. Protein product: CASSFGDRNSYEQYF. The variable domain in full, completed from reference TRBV5-1 and TRBJ2-7, reads KAGVTQTPRYLIKTRGQQVTLSCSPISGHRSVSWYQQTPGQGLQFLFEYFSETQRNKGNFPGRFSGRQFSNSRSEMNVSTLELGDSALYLCASSFGDRNSYEQYFGPGTRLTVT.